A single sample gave rise to the 6 T cell receptor beta chains below, sequenced in a study of T cells after yellow fever vaccination. TCRdb re-called the 5' RACE reads with MiXCR, one entry per CDR3 protein. The sample has 450,000 to 550,000 distinct CDR3 sequences, around a fifth seen once; the top ten hold about a sixth. Sequenced material: PBMCs, taken approximately 20 days after the first yellow fever vaccination. The receptors here all came from a man younger than 35 who received the YFV17D yellow fever vaccine.

The chain is built from TRBV18 and TRBJ2-5; D unresolved. The V gene lost 3 bases and the J gene lost 4 bases, with 9 bases spanning the gap. The CDR3 totals 13 residues. Germline loops: CDR1 KGHSH, CDR2 LQKENI. The DNA of the CDR3 is TGTGCCAGCTCACCTTACTCGGGAGAGACCCAGTACTTC. Its protein is CASSPYSGETQYF.

This clonotype occurred many times. The V call is TRBV12-3 or TRBV12-4, the J call TRBJ2-1; 7 nucleotides line up with TRBD2. CDR3 length: 14 residues. V was clipped by 7 bases and J by 6 bases; unmatched bases: 9. The CDR3 DNA reads TGTGCCAGCACCCCTCGGGGGGAGATCAATGAGCAGTTCTTC. This encodes CASTPRGEINEQFF.

This clonotype was seen a handful of times. The chain uses TRBV4-3 and TRBJ2-2, with 11 nucleotides matching TRBD2. Losses at the gene ends were 3 bases for V and 6 bases for J; bases not matched to a gene: 6. Germline CDR1 LGHNA, CDR2 YSLEER. CDR3 length: 16 amino acids. The CDR3 DNA sequence: TGCGCCAGCAGCCACGATAGCGGGGGGGCCGCCGGGGAGCTGTTTTTT. It specifies CASSHDSGGAAGELFF.

V gene TRBV13 combines with J gene TRBJ1-2; maybe TRBD1 (6 bases). Germline V CDR1 and CDR2: PRHDT, FYEKMQ (reference sequence). The CDR3 runs to 17 residues. Trimming left V 0 bases short and J 6 bases short, with 20 bases between. CDR3 amino acids: CASSLGTRGTDYDGYTF. CDR3 nucleotide sequence: TGTGCCAGCAGCTTAGGCACCAGGGGTACCGACTATGATGGCTACACCTTC.

V gene TRBV20-1 combines with J gene TRBJ2-6; possibly TRBD2 for D (5 bases). Looked up from germline, CDR1 is DFQATT and CDR2 is SNEGSKA (reference sequence). The CDR3 runs 13 residues. The CDR3 spells CSTGSSGANVLTF. In DNA form, the CDR3 reads TGCTCAACGGGGAGCTCTGGGGCCAACGTCCTGACTTTC.

The chain uses TRBV5-1 and TRBJ2-1; 8 nucleotides align to TRBD1. CDR3 size: 15 residues. Per germline, CDR1 SGHRS and CDR2 YFSETQ. The V segment lost 3 bases and the J segment 9 bases; nucleotides outside the gene matches: 11. CDR3 amino acids: CASSSSGGAGTEQFF. The CDR3 DNA sequence: TGCGCCAGCAGCTCTTCAGGGGGCGCGGGGACTGAGCAGTTCTTC.